The 5 T cell receptor beta chains listed next were all sequenced from one sample in a study of T cell responses to AZD1222 COVID-19 vaccine. Measured with immunoSEQ multiplex PCR; TCRdb has only the in-frame clones, and not every one. The data show about 130,000 clones, 89% seen once. Source: peripheral blood, taken 28 days after the second AZD1222 dose. All receptors come from an adult who received the AZD1222 COVID-19 vaccine.

This clone was seen once. Different DNA sequences within this sample yield the same CDR3. V and J are TRBV19 and TRBJ1-5; D not certain. V was cut by 3 bases and J by 4 bases, with 7 bases left in between. The CDR3 is 13 residues long. The germline V gene has CDR1 LNHDA and CDR2 SQIVND (reference sequence). The DNA of the CDR3 is TGTGCCAGTAGTATTGCGGGGAATCAGCCCCAGCATTTT. Its translation is CASSIAGNQPQHF. The full variable domain, completed using reference TRBV19 and TRBJ1-5, is DGGITQSPKYLFRKEGQNVTLSCEQNLNHDAMYWYRQDPGQGLRLIYYSQIVNDFQKGDIAEGYSVSREKKESFPLTVTSAQKNPTAFYLCASSIAGNQPQHFGDGTRLSIL.

The V gene is TRBV11-2, the J gene TRBJ1-4, with 9 bases fitting TRBD1. J lost 5 bases, V lost 5 bases, and 3 bases had no gene match. This CDR3 region has 14 residues. Germline loops: CDR1 SGHAT, CDR2 FQNNGV. Written as DNA, the CDR3 is TGTGCCAGCAGCCTGACAGGGGGAAATGAAAAACTGTTTTTT. Translation: CASSLTGGNEKLFF.

V is TRBV2 and J is TRBJ1-2; D perhaps matches TRBD1 (5 bases). Germline loops: CDR1 SNHLY, CDR2 FYNNEI. The CDR3 is made up of 14 amino acids. V was cut by 7 bases and J by 3 bases, with 15 bases left in between. The CDR3 sequence is CASTPRGGDYGYTF. The CDR3 region has the DNA TGTGCCAGCACTCCCCGGGGGGGGGACTATGGCTACACCTTC.

The chain links TRBV27 to TRBJ2-3; D is perhaps TRBD1 (6 bases). This CDR3 comprises 15 residues. Germline V lookup: CDR1 MNHEY, CDR2 SMNVEV (reference sequence). Trimming left V 2 bases short and J 4 bases short, with 13 bases between. CDR3 region: CASSLIGRGPDTQYF. In DNA form, the CDR3 reads TGTGCCAGCAGTTTAATCGGCAGGGGACCAGATACGCAGTATTTT.

V is TRBV21-1 and J is TRBJ2-7; the D call TRBD1 from the table was never checked on the DNA. TRBV21-1 is a pseudogene. This CDR3 is 11 amino acids long. The CDR3 bases are TGTGCCAGCAATGGACAATACGAGCAGTACTTC. Translation: CASNGQYEQYF.